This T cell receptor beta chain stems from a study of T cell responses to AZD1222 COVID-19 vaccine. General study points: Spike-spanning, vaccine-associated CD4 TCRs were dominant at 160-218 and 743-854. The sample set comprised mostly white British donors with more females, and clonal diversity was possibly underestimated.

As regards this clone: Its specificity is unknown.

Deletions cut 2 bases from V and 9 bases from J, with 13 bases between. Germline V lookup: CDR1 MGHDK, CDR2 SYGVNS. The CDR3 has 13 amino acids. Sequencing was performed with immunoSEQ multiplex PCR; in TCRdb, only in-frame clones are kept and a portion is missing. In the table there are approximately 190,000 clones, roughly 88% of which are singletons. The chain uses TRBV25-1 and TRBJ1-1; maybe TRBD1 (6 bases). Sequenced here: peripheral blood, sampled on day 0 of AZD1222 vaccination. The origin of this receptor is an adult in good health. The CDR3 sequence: CASSEGTPPQAFF. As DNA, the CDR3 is TGTGCCAGCAGTGAAGGGACACCTCCGCAAGCTTTCTTT. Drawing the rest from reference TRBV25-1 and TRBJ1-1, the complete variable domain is EADIYQTPRYLVIGTGKKITLECSQTMGHDKMYWYQQDPGMELHLIHYSYGVNSTEKGDLSSESTVSRIRTEHFPLTLESARPSHTSQYLCASSEGTPPQAFFGQGTRLTVV.